The 12 T cell receptor beta chains presented below share a single source sample, sequenced in a study of cytomegalovirus exposure and HLA in healthy donors. The protocol was immunoSEQ multiplex PCR, while the TCRdb copy is restricted to in-frame clones and leaves out a portion. The sample has some 260,000 clones, around 90% seen once. Sequencing used PBMCs. The receptor set was obtained from a woman aged 25 to 39 in good health and CMV-seronegative.

This chain connects TRBV28 to TRBJ2-7; tentative D call: TRBD1 (6 bases). The CDR3 sequence is 14 residues long. The V end was cut by 6 bases, the J end by 2 bases, with 14 bases between. Germline CDR1 MDHEN, CDR2 SYDVKM. For the CDR3, the DNA is TGTGCCAGCAGATACAGGGACCGTACCTACGAGCAGTACTTC. Amino acids: CASRYRDRTYEQYF. Full variable domain (rest looked up from reference TRBV28 and TRBJ2-7): DVKVTQSSRYLVKRTGEKVFLECVQDMDHENMFWYRQDPGLGLRLIYFSYDVKMKEKGDIPEGYSVSREKKERFSLILESASTNQTSMYLCASRYRDRTYEQYFGPGTRLTVT.

The rearrangement links TRBV12-5 to TRBJ2-1; D may be TRBD1 or TRBD2 (9 bases each). The V gene lost 3 bases and the J gene lost 10 bases, with 31 bases spanning the gap. The length of the CDR3 is 19 residues. CDR1 and CDR2 (germline): LGHNT, FRNRAP. CDR3 sequence reads: CASGFSNRGLLAGPSEQFF. The CDR3 DNA follows: TGTGCTAGTGGTTTCTCTAACAGGGGGCTACTAGCGGGCCCTTCGGAGCAGTTCTTC.

This chain connects TRBV13 to TRBJ2-7; D gene uncertain. This CDR3 region has 14 residues. The V end lost 5 bases, the J end lost 5 bases, and 16 bases lay between the germline ends. CDR1 is PRHDT, CDR2 FYEKMQ, per germline (reference sequence). This CDR3 reads CASSTTDLRHEQYF. Written as DNA, the CDR3 is TGTGCCAGCAGCACCACAGACCTCCGCCACGAGCAGTACTTC.

V is TRBV5-6 and J is TRBJ1-1; D may be TRBD1 (6 bases). CDR3 size: 13 residues. CDR1 and CDR2 from the germline V gene are SGHDT and YYEEEE. Between the trimmed V and J ends, which lost 4 bases and 11 bases, there was a span of 18 bases. The CDR3, as DNA: TGTGCCAGCAGCCTAGGGGACACCTTAAGGGCTTTCTTT. Translation: CASSLGDTLRAFF.

The chain links TRBV7-9 to TRBJ2-5, with TRBD1 as a possible D gene (5 bases). The CDR3 runs 15 residues. Trimming took off 5 bases at V and 1 base at J, with 14 bases between the two ends. CDR1 and CDR2 from the germline V gene are SEHNR and FQNEAQ (reference sequence). CDR3 nucleotides: TGTGCCAGCAGCACCGACGGACACCTCCAAGAGACCCAGTACTTC. Translating it yields CASSTDGHLQETQYF.

The chain couples TRBV5-4 to TRBJ2-2; 9 nucleotides align to TRBD2. The CDR3 is made up of 17 amino acids. Trimming cost V 3 bases and J 0 bases; bases outside gene matches: 6. CDR1 SGHNT and CDR2 YYREEE come from the germline V gene (reference sequence). DNA for the CDR3: TGTGCCAGCAGCTGGGGGCCTAGCGGGGCGAACACCGGGGAGCTGTTTTTT. Translating it yields CASSWGPSGANTGELFF.

The chain links TRBV19 to TRBJ2-1, with D possibly matching TRBD1 (5 bases). CDR3 length: 13 amino acids. V lost 7 bases and J 6 bases, leaving 13 bases between the germline ends. The germline CDR1 and CDR2 sequences are LNHDA and SQIVND (reference sequence). The CDR3 coding sequence is TGTGCCAGTACCATGGGCAGGGCCAATGAGCAGTTCTTC. It codes for CASTMGRANEQFF.

The CDR3 DNA sequence: TGCGCCAGCAGCTTCCGGACACCGAACTATGGCTACACCTTC. Protein sequence: CASSFRTPNYGYTF. The chain links TRBV5-1 to TRBJ1-2; tentatively, D is TRBD1 (5 bases). CDR1 is SGHRS, CDR2 YFSETQ, per germline. This CDR3 has 14 residues. Trimming left V 2 bases short and J 2 bases short, with 10 bases between.

The CDR3 DNA follows: TGTGCCAGCTCACCTCCCGGGGCTCAAGAGACCCAGTACTTC. Translation: CASSPPGAQETQYF. J is TRBJ2-5 and V is TRBV18; D may match TRBD1 or TRBD2 (5 bases each). The V gene lost 3 bases and the J gene lost 2 bases, with 10 bases spanning the gap. This CDR3 region has 14 residues. The germline V gene encodes CDR1 KGHSH and CDR2 LQKENI.

This chain connects TRBV5-6 to TRBJ2-7; maybe TRBD2 (5 bases). Trimming left V 4 bases short and J 2 bases short, with 13 bases between. This CDR3 is built from 14 residues. The germline V gene encodes CDR1 SGHDT and CDR2 YYEEEE. This chain's CDR3 is CASSAGLGTYEQYF. The CDR3 DNA sequence: TGTGCCAGCAGCGCTGGACTCGGCACCTACGAGCAGTACTTC.

V is TRBV11-3 and J is TRBJ2-1, with D hard to call. The CDR3 runs to 14 residues. Trimming shortened V by 4 bases and J by 3 bases, and 10 bases separated the two germline ends. From germline, CDR1 is SGHNT and CDR2 YENEEA. This chain's CDR3 is CASSSQRGYNEQFF. The CDR3 DNA sequence: TGTGCCAGCAGCTCCCAGAGAGGCTACAATGAGCAGTTCTTC.

This clone was counted only a few times. The chain links TRBV27 to TRBJ2-1, with 7 nucleotides matching TRBD1. This CDR3 contains 16 residues. V gave up 6 bases and J gave up 4 bases; unmatched junction bases: 12. Germline V gene sequence: CDR1 MNHEY, CDR2 SMNVEV (reference sequence). The CDR3 loop is CASRPEPGQSYNEQFF. The CDR3 nucleotides read TGTGCCAGCAGGCCTGAACCGGGACAGAGTTACAATGAGCAGTTCTTC.